The 27 T cell receptor beta chains given below trace back to one sample, sequenced in a study of cytomegalovirus exposure and HLA in healthy donors. Use of 60 Vbeta and 13 Jbeta primers characterized the PCR. Here immunoSEQ multiplex PCR was the method, and the copy in TCRdb shows in-frame clones only, minus some. The table includes about 270,000 clones, roughly 90% detected once. Source material: PBMCs. The receptors were sampled from a man in his forties in good health and CMV-seropositive.

The chain links TRBV29-1 to TRBJ2-5; TRBD2 matches 8 bases. CDR3 length equals 16 residues. The trim removed 3 bases at V and 2 bases at J, leaving 11 bases unmatched. Germline values: CDR1 SQVTM, CDR2 ANQGSEA. CDR3 region: CSVEEAGGGRQETQYF. In DNA form, the CDR3 reads TGCAGCGTTGAGGAGGCGGGAGGAGGGCGTCAAGAGACCCAGTACTTC.

The chain joins TRBV19 to TRBJ2-3; D remains ambiguous. V was trimmed by 3 bases and J by 1 base, leaving 11 bases between them. Germline CDR1 reads LNHDA; CDR2 reads SQIVND (reference sequence). The CDR3 has 15 residues. The CDR3 bases are TGTGCCAGTAGTATTGGGCAGATACGCACAGATACGCAGTATTTT. This encodes CASSIGQIRTDTQYF.

This clone was seen at least ten times. The chain couples TRBV16 to TRBJ1-1, with D possibly matching TRBD1 (5 bases). The CDR3 sequence is 15 residues long. CDR1 and CDR2 (germline): KGHSY, FQNENV. Trimming shortened V by 0 bases and J by 0 bases, and 8 bases separated the two germline ends. The CDR3 DNA reads TGTGCCAGCAGCCAATCGCGGGGGATGAACACTGAAGCTTTCTTT. It translates to CASSQSRGMNTEAFF.

The V gene is TRBV29-1, the J gene TRBJ2-1; no reliable D call. Looked up from germline, CDR1 is SQVTM and CDR2 is ANQGSEA. Trimming cost V 2 bases and J 8 bases, with 10 bases left between them. CDR3 length equals 12 residues. The CDR3 DNA reads as TGCAGCGTTGAATATTCGTCCCATGAGCAGTTCTTC. Its translation: CSVEYSSHEQFF.

V gene TRBV11-2 combines with J gene TRBJ2-4, with D possibly TRBD1 on 5 matching bases. The CDR3 is 13 residues long. Germline V gene data show CDR1 as SGHAT and CDR2 as FQNNGV. V lost 1 base, J lost 4 bases, and 5 bases lay in between. CDR3 region: CASSLGTKNIQYF. DNA of the CDR3: TGTGCCAGCAGCTTAGGGACAAAAAACATTCAGTACTTC. Together with reference TRBV11-2 and TRBJ2-4, the CDR3 gives the full variable domain: EAGVAQSPRYKIIEKRQSVAFWCNPISGHATLYWYQQILGQGPKLLIQFQNNGVVDDSQLPKDRFSAERLKGVDSTLKIQPAKLEDSAVYLCASSLGTKNIQYFGAGTRLSVL.

This rearrangement joins TRBV6-5 to TRBJ1-1, with D hard to call. V lost 5 bases and J 7 bases, leaving 8 bases between the germline ends. Per germline, CDR1 MNHEY and CDR2 SVGAGI. The CDR3 runs to 11 residues. Here the CDR3 reads CASSDRGEAFF. The CDR3 DNA is TGTGCCAGCAGTGACCGAGGTGAAGCTTTCTTT.

This chain joins TRBV11-2 and TRBJ2-7; D perhaps matches TRBD1 (6 bases). The CDR3 extends over 14 amino acids. From germline, CDR1 is SGHAT and CDR2 FQNNGV. V lost 4 bases, J lost 0 bases, and 10 bases lay in between. For the CDR3, the DNA is TGTGCCAGCAGCTCGGTCAGGGGCTCCTACGAGCAGTACTTC. Protein product: CASSSVRGSYEQYF.

The rearrangement links TRBV9 to TRBJ2-5, with 8 positions matching TRBD1. The CDR3 has 14 amino acids. V lost 3 bases to trimming and J lost 5 bases; unmatched junction nucleotides: 6. Germline CDR1 reads SGDLS; CDR2 reads YYNGEE. This CDR3 reads CASSGQGLGETQYF. For the CDR3, the DNA is TGTGCCAGCAGCGGACAGGGGCTAGGGGAGACCCAGTACTTC.

This chain joins TRBV28 and TRBJ2-1, with 9 bases matching TRBD2. Germline CDR1 and CDR2: MDHEN and SYDVKM. The V and J ends lost 5 bases and 9 bases, in that order; junction bases with no gene match: 11. This CDR3 region has 15 residues. CDR3 in amino acids: CASSEAGGRLAEQFF. In DNA form, the CDR3 reads TGTGCCAGCAGTGAAGCGGGAGGTCGGCTCGCTGAGCAGTTCTTC.

The chain joins TRBV7-2 to TRBJ2-7; 9 positions agree with TRBD2. The CDR3 contains 13 residues. Trimming cost V 2 bases and J 5 bases; bases outside gene matches: 1. The germline CDR1 and CDR2 sequences are SGHTA and FQGNSA. The CDR3 DNA is TGTGCCAGCAGCTTAACTAGCGGGCACGAGCAGTACTTC. It specifies CASSLTSGHEQYF. The full variable domain, with the rest looked up from reference TRBV7-2 and TRBJ2-7, is GAGVSQSPSNKVTEKGKDVELRCDPISGHTALYWYRQSLGQGLEFLIYFQGNSAPDKSGLPSDRFSAERTGGSVSTLTIQRTQQEDSAVYLCASSLTSGHEQYFGPGTRLTVT.

The chain has TRBV28 and TRBJ2-7; 10 bases are shared with TRBD1. The CDR3 runs 16 residues. V was clipped by 3 bases and J by 2 bases; unmatched bases: 7. CDR1 is MDHEN and CDR2 is SYDVKM in the germline V gene. The CDR3 here is CASSFRRQGAAYEQYF. DNA for the CDR3: TGTGCCAGCAGTTTTCGCCGACAGGGGGCGGCCTACGAGCAGTACTTC.

The sample holds a few counts of this clone. The CDR3 region has the DNA TGTGCCAGCAGTCAAACAGGGAGTCCTAATGAAAAACTGTTTTTT. Translating it yields CASSQTGSPNEKLFF. The chain is built from TRBV28 and TRBJ1-4; D perhaps matches TRBD1 (6 bases). This CDR3 contains 15 residues. The V gene lost 5 bases and the J gene lost 3 bases, with 13 bases spanning the gap. Germline loops: CDR1 MDHEN, CDR2 SYDVKM.

This clone is a singleton in its sample. The chain couples TRBV27 to TRBJ2-1, with a possible D match to TRBD1 (6 bases). Trimming took off 4 bases at V and 1 base at J, with 17 bases between the two ends. Germline CDR1 reads MNHEY; CDR2 reads SMNVEV (reference sequence). The CDR3 consists of 17 residues. The CDR3 DNA reads as TGTGCCAGCAGTTATATCCTCAGGGGTAGATCCTACAATGAGCAGTTCTTC. Amino acid sequence: CASSYILRGRSYNEQFF.

This rearrangement joins TRBV27 to TRBJ2-5; the D gene is possibly TRBD1 (6 bases). The germline V and J ends were trimmed by 8 bases and 11 bases, with 24 bases remaining between them. The CDR3 is made up of 14 amino acids. Germline V gene lookup returns CDR1 MNHEY and CDR2 SMNVEV (reference sequence). CDR3 residues: CASAQPDRDRTQYF. The CDR3 region has the DNA TGTGCCAGCGCACAACCGGACAGAGATCGAACGCAGTACTTC.

This chain's CDR3 is CASSLRGSDEQFF. The CDR3 nucleotides read TGTGCCAGCAGCTTAAGAGGGAGCGATGAGCAGTTCTTC. This chain uses TRBV5-4 with TRBJ2-1; D possibly corresponds to TRBD2 (5 bases). Germline CDR1 is SGHNT and CDR2 is YYREEE (reference sequence). V gave up 2 bases and J gave up 8 bases, with 11 bases separating them. This CDR3 has 13 residues.

The V and J genes are TRBV7-8 and TRBJ2-2; the match to TRBD2 covers 10 bases. Germline V gives CDR1 SGHVS, CDR2 FQNEAQ. The CDR3 contains 17 residues. The trim removed 5 bases at V and 4 bases at J, leaving 10 bases unmatched. This CDR3 is CASSHRKLAGGTGELFF. For the CDR3, the DNA is TGTGCCAGCAGCCATCGGAAGTTAGCGGGAGGCACCGGGGAGCTGTTTTTT.

The CDR3 loop is CASSLGSTTNEKLFF. CDR3 nucleotide sequence: TGCGCCAGCAGCTTGGGGAGCACAACTAATGAAAAACTGTTTTTT. The V and J genes are TRBV5-1 and TRBJ1-4; unclear D gene. The germline V gene encodes CDR1 SGHRS and CDR2 YFSETQ. The CDR3 covers 15 residues. V lost 0 bases to trimming and J lost 0 bases, with 6 bases between them.

The gene calls are TRBV7-8 and TRBJ2-7; TRBD2 aligns across 12 bases. This CDR3 contains 15 residues. Germline V gene data show CDR1 as SGHVS and CDR2 as FQNEAQ. V lost 5 bases, J lost 2 bases, and 4 bases stayed unmatched. CDR3 sequence reads: CASSPTSGSAYEQYF. CDR3 nucleotides: TGTGCCAGCAGCCCGACTAGCGGGAGTGCCTACGAGCAGTACTTC.

The chain recombines TRBV28 with TRBJ2-2, with 8 nucleotides matching TRBD1. Germline CDR1 and CDR2: MDHEN and SYDVKM. V gave up 6 bases and J gave up 3 bases; unmatched junction bases: 6. The CDR3 spans 15 residues. CDR3 sequence (DNA): TGTGCCAGCAGGACAGGGGACAAAGACACCGGGGAGCTGTTTTTT. This codes for CASRTGDKDTGELFF.

The V and J genes are TRBV5-1 and TRBJ1-1; D gene unclear. Looked up from germline, CDR1 is SGHRS and CDR2 is YFSETQ. The CDR3 spans 13 residues. Trimming stripped 2 bases from V and 0 bases from J, with 5 bases between. The CDR3 spells CASSLELNTEAFF. CDR3 coding DNA: TGCGCCAGCAGCTTAGAGTTGAACACTGAAGCTTTCTTT.

The CDR3 region is CASSLFRGGGTGELFF. DNA for the CDR3: TGTGCCAGCAGTTTATTCCGCGGGGGTGGCACCGGGGAGCTGTTTTTT. The rearrangement uses TRBV28 and TRBJ2-2; 7 nucleotides match TRBD2. V shed 1 base and J 4 bases; nucleotides not matched to a gene: 6. Germline assignment: CDR1 MDHEN and CDR2 SYDVKM. The CDR3 runs 16 residues.

CDR3 DNA: TGTGCCAGCAGCCAATTCGGGGGGCTAGGGGCCAACGTCCTGACTTTC. Its protein is CASSQFGGLGANVLTF. V and J are TRBV16 and TRBJ2-6, with a tentative D call TRBD2 (7 bases). The V gene lost 1 base and the J gene lost 4 bases, with 11 bases spanning the gap. There are 16 residues in the CDR3. CDR1 and CDR2 from the germline V gene are KGHSY and FQNENV.

The chain carries TRBV20-1 and TRBJ2-1; no firm D call. The CDR3 spans 11 residues. Trimming shortened V by 6 bases and J by 9 bases, and 12 bases separated the two germline ends. Germline-derived CDR1 and CDR2 are DFQATT and SNEGSKA (reference sequence). The CDR3 nucleotides read TGCAGTGCAATCGGCGGTGGTGAGCAGTTCTTC. Its protein is CSAIGGGEQFF.

This rearrangement joins TRBV7-8 to TRBJ2-5; D gene uncertain. Trimming took 5 bases from V and 3 from J, leaving 13 bases between them. The CDR3 length is 14 residues. CDR1 and CDR2 from the germline V gene are SGHVS and FQNEAQ. CDR3 sequence: CASSHRQSEETQYF. Here the CDR3 DNA reads TGTGCCAGCAGCCATCGACAATCAGAAGAGACCCAGTACTTC.

The CDR3 protein is CSVKSLTGYTF. The CDR3 nucleotides read TGCAGCGTTAAAAGCCTCACTGGCTACACCTTC. The chain is built from TRBV29-1 and TRBJ1-2; no firm D call. Trimming pared 5 bases from V and 7 bases from J, leaving 11 bases between. From germline, CDR1 is SQVTM and CDR2 ANQGSEA. The CDR3 extends over 11 amino acids.

The V gene is TRBV9, the J gene TRBJ2-5; 7 positions match TRBD1. CDR3 length equals 15 residues. Germline-derived CDR1 and CDR2 are SGDLS and YYNGEE. V shed 3 bases and J 1 base; nucleotides not matched to a gene: 6. In DNA form, the CDR3 reads TGTGCCAGCAGCGAACAGGGGAACCCCCAAGAGACCCAGTACTTC. The encoded protein is CASSEQGNPQETQYF.

The chain couples TRBV11-3 to TRBJ2-1; D is undetermined. The CDR3 consists of 14 residues. The germline V gene has CDR1 SGHNT and CDR2 YENEEA. V was cut by 5 bases and J by 4 bases, with 12 bases left in between. CDR3 in amino acids: CASSHAPGYNEQFF. As DNA, the CDR3 is TGTGCCAGCAGCCACGCCCCCGGGTACAATGAGCAGTTCTTC.